This TCR beta chain was sequenced during a study of blood T cell repertoires in COVID-19. Enrolment of Seattle patients took place during active infection, and they were followed longitudinally. Authors' methods: Researchers report that nucleated cell counts were estimated from reference gene primer amplification. Clones were read by immunoSEQ multiplex PCR, and TCRdb kept only the in-frame ones, dropping some. V and J calls and clone size are given by that table; D and trimming were obtained from the DNA. Among 400,000 or so clones listed, about 91% were seen once. Trimming pared 0 bases from V and 8 bases from J, leaving 13 bases between. Germline values: CDR1 LNHNV, CDR2 YYDKDF (reference sequence). The CDR3 totals 15 residues.

The rearrangement links TRBV15 to TRBJ1-4, with D tentatively TRBD1 (5 bases). The receptor comes from a woman between 35 and 50 years old with COVID-19, enrolled during active disease. Sequenced sample: peripheral blood. The CDR3 reads CATSREPGSREKLFF. The CDR3 coding sequence is TGTGCCACCAGCAGAGAGCCAGGGTCTCGAGAAAAACTGTTTTTT.